The sequence of this T cell receptor beta chain was determined in a study of T cell responses to AZD1222 COVID-19 vaccine. V gave up 4 bases and J gave up 5 bases; unmatched junction bases: 4. This CDR3 is built from 15 residues. The germline V gene encodes CDR1 MNHEY and CDR2 SVGAGI. Sequenced by immunoSEQ multiplex PCR; TCRdb stores in-frame clones only, minus some. Altogether about 120,000 clones are present, roughly 93% being singletons, with the ten largest covering approximately 3%. The TCR originated in an adult in good health. The specimen comprised peripheral blood, sampled on day 0 of AZD1222 vaccination. The rearrangement joins TRBV6-5 to TRBJ1-6; 8 bases align to TRBD1. The DNA of the CDR3 is TGTGCCAGCAGTTTAGACAGGGGCCATAATTCACCCCTCCACTTT. This gives the protein CASSLDRGHNSPLHF.